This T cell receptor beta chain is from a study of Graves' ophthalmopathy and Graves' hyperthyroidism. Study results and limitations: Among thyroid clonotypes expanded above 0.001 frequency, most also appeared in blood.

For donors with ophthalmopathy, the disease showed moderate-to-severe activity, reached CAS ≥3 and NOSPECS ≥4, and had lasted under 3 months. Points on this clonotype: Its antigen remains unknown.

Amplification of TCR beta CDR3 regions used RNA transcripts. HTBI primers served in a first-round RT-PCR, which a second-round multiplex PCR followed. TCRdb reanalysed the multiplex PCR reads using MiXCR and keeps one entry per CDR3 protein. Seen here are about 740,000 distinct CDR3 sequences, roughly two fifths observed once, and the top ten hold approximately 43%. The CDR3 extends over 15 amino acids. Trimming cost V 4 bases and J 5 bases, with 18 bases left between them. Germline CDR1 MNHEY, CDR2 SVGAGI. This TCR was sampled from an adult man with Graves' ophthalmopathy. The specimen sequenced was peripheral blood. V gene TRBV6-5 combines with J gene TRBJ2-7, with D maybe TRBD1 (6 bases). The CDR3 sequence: CASSLFMVAGDEQYF. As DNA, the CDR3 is TGTGCCAGCAGTTTATTCATGGTGGCAGGGGACGAGCAGTACTTC.